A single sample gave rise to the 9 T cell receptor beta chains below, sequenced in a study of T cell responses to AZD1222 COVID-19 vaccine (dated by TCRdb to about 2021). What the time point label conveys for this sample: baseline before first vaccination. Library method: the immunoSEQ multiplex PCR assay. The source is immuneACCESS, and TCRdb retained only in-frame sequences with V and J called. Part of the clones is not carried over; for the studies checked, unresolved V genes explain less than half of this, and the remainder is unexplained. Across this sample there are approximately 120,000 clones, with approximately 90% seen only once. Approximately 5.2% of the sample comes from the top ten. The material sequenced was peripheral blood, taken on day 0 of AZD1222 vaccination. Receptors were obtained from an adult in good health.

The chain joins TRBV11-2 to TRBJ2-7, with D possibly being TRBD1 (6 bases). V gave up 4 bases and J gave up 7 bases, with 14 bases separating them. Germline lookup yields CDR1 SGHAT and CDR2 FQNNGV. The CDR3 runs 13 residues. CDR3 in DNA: TGTGCCAGCAGCTCTTTCGCAGGGACAGAGCAGTACTTC. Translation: CASSSFAGTEQYF.

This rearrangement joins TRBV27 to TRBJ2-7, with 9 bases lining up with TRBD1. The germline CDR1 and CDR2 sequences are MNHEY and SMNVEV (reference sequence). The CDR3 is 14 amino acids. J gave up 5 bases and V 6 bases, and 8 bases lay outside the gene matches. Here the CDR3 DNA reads TGTGCCAGCAGACAGGACAGGGGCCCTAACGAGCAGTACTTC. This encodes CASRQDRGPNEQYF.

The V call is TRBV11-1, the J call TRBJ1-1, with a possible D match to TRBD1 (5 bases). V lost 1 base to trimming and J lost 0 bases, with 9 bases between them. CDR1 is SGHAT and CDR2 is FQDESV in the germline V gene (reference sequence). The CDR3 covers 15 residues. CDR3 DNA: TGTGCCAGCAGCTTAGGGGACGGTCTGAACACTGAAGCTTTCTTT. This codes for CASSLGDGLNTEAFF.

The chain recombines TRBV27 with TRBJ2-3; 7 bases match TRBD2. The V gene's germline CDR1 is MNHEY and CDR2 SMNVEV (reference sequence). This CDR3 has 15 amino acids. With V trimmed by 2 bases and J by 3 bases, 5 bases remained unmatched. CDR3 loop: CASSLGAGRTDTQYF. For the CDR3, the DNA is TGTGCCAGCAGTTTAGGAGCGGGACGTACAGATACGCAGTATTTT.

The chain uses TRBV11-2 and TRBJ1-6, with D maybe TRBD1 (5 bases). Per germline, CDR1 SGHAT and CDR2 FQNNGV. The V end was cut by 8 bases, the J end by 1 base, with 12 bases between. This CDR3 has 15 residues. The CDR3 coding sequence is TGTGCCAGCCAGGGCGGGGGATCCTATAATTCACCCCTCCACTTT. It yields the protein CASQGGGSYNSPLHF.

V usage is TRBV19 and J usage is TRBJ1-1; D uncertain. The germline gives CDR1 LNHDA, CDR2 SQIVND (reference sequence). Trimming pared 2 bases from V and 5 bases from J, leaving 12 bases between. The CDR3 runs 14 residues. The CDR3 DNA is TGTGCCAGTAGTATAATCGGCGTGGGGACTGAAGCTTTCTTT. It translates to CASSIIGVGTEAFF.

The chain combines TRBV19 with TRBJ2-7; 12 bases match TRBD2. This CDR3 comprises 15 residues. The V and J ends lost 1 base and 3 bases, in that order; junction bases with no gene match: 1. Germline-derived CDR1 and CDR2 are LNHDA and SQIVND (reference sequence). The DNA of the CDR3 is TGTGCCAGTAGTATAGGACTAGCGGGAGTCTACGAGCAGTACTTC. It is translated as CASSIGLAGVYEQYF.

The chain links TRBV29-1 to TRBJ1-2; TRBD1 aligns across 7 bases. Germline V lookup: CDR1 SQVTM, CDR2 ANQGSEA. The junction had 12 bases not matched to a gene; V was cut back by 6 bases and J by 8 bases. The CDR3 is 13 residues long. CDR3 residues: CSVEGQNFPGYTF. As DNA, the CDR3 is TGCAGCGTAGAGGGACAGAATTTCCCCGGCTACACCTTC. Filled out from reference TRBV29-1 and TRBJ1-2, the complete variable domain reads SAVISQKPSRDICQRGTSLTIQCQVDSQVTMMFWYRQQPGQSLTLIATANQGSEATYESGFVIDKFPISRPNLTFSTLTVSNMSPEDSSIYLCSVEGQNFPGYTFGSGTRLTVV.

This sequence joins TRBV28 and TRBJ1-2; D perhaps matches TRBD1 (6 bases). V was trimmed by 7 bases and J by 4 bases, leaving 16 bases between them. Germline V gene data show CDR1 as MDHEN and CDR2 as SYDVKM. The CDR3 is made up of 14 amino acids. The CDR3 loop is CASNDRGFGYGYTF. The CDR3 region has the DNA TGTGCCAGCAATGATAGGGGGTTCGGCTATGGCTACACCTTC.